This T cell receptor (beta chain) was obtained from a study of patients and donors after allogeneic stem cell transplantation. Each CDR3 protein gets one entry after TCRdb re-called the RT-PCR reads with MiXCR. The sample holds over 200,000 distinct CDR3 sequences, around two fifths seen once. The CDR3 is 11 amino acids. The germline V gene has CDR1 LNHDA and CDR2 SQIVND (reference sequence). The ends were cut back, 6 bases at V and 3 bases at J, with 5 bases in the middle. The V gene is TRBV19, the J gene TRBJ1-2; unclear D gene. The material sequenced was blood, either unsorted or a sorted T cell fraction (not recorded which). The clonotype comes from a human donor who was either an allogeneic HSCT recipient or a stem cell or donor lymphocyte infusion donor (not recorded which). It is not recorded whose cells these are; they may come from a transplant donor. CDR3: CASRDDYGYTF. The CDR3 DNA reads as TGTGCCAGTAGGGACGACTATGGCTACACCTTC.